This TCR beta chain derives from a study of shared clonotypes between healthy human individuals. In regard to this clone: This CDR3 is also generated by other DNA sequences in the sample.

Sequencing used immunoSEQ multiplex PCR; TCRdb keeps in-frame clones, though not all of them. Counted here are over a million clones, roughly 95% occurring once; the ten biggest clones make up more than 0.9%. Material: naive CD4+ T cells sorted from blood. Sample subset: CD45RA+ positively selected. The sequence was obtained from a young man in good health.

The CDR3 reads CASSRATENTEAFF. The CDR3 bases are TGCGCCAGCAGCCGGGCTACAGAGAACACTGAAGCTTTCTTT. V is TRBV5-1 and J is TRBJ1-1; no clear D gene. CDR1 and CDR2 (germline): SGHRS, YFSETQ. The V end was cut by 4 bases, the J end by 1 base, with 11 bases between. CDR3 size: 14 residues.